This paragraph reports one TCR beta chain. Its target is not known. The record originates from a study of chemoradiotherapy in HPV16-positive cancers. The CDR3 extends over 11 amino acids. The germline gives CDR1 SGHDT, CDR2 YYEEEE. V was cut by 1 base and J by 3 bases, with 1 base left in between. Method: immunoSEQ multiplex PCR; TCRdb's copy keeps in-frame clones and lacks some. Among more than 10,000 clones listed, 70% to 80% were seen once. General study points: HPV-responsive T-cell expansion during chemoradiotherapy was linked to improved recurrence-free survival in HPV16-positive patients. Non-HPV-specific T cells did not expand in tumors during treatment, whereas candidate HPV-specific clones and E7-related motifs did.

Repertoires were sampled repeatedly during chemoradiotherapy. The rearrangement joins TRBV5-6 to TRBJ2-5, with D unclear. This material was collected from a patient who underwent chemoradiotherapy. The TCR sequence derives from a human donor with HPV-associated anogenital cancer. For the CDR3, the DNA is TGTGCCAGCAGCTTGAAAGAGACCCAGTACTTC. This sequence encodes CASSLKETQYF.